Listed below are T cell receptor beta chains from one sample, sequenced in a study of cytomegalovirus exposure and HLA in healthy donors. Measured with immunoSEQ multiplex PCR; TCRdb has only the in-frame clones, and not every one. Of 79,000 or so clones in the sample, around 70% were seen once. Sequenced material: PBMCs. Receptors originate from a middle-aged woman in good health and CMV-seropositive. Each CDR3 is given with its conserved first and last residue. D genes are given only for firm matches. Some rows mark clone size as missing; the rest say once, few, many or name a class of expanded clone.

NA 15 TRBJ2-1 TRBV10-2 NA CAIRKTNNIRDEQFF TGCGCCATTCGAAAGACCAACAACATCAGGGATGAGCAGTTCTTC
TRBD2 16 TRBJ2-3 TRBV11-3 few CASSFAGGPNTDTQYF TGTGCCAGCAGCTTTGCGGGAGGGCCTAACACAGATACGCAGTATTTT
TRBD2 19 TRBJ2-5 TRBV4-3 few CASSQDIGGAGGVRETQYF TGCGCCAGCAGCCAAGATATTGGGGGAGCGGGAGGGGTCCGAGAGACCCAGTACTTC
TRBD1 14 TRBJ2-5 TRBV10-3 NA CAISAGTGKETQYF TGTGCCATCAGTGCCGGGACAGGGAAAGAGACCCAGTACTTC
NA 15 TRBJ1-5 TRBV19 NA CASNEGRGPAEPQHF TGTGCCAGTAACGAGGGGCGGGGGCCGGCGGAGCCCCAGCATTTT
NA 12 TRBJ2-3 TRBV5-6 NA CASSELRDTQYF TGTGCCAGCAGCGAACTAAGGGATACGCAGTATTTT
NA 15 TRBJ1-1 TRBV5-4 NA CASSWVHTGNTEAFF TGTGCCAGCAGCTGGGTCCACACAGGGAACACTGAAGCTTTCTTT
TRBD2 12 TRBJ2-7 TRBV5-4 NA CASSSGGYEQYF TGTGCCAGCAGCTCGGGGGGCTACGAGCAGTACTTC
TRBD2 19 TRBJ2-1 TRBV27 NA CASSLIAPERGLAGNEQFF TGTGCCAGCAGTTTAATAGCCCCCGAGCGGGGACTAGCGGGGAATGAGCAGTTCTTC
TRBD1 15 TRBJ1-4 TRBV28 NA CASSPWDRDKEKLFF TGTGCCAGCAGCCCCTGGGACAGGGACAAGGAAAAACTGTTTTTT
TRBD1 16 TRBJ2-6 TRBV4-3 few CASSQTGASGANVLTF TGCGCCAGCAGCCAGACAGGGGCTTCTGGGGCCAACGTCCTGACTTTC
NA 14 TRBJ1-1 TRBV5-1 NA CASSPRGEATEAFF TGCGCCAGCAGCCCACGAGGTGAGGCCACTGAAGCTTTCTTT
NA 11 TRBJ2-7 TRBV20-1 few CSARREYEQYF TGCAGCGCAAGGAGGGAATACGAGCAGTACTTC
TRBD2 15 TRBJ2-5 TRBV5-1 NA CASSSTSGSLETQYF TGCGCCAGCAGCTCAACTAGCGGGAGTTTAGAGACCCAGTACTTC
TRBD1 15 TRBJ1-2 TRBV5-8 NA CASSLVKTGEGGYTF TGTGCCAGCAGCTTGGTCAAGACAGGGGAAGGTGGCTACACCTTC
TRBD2 15 TRBJ2-1 TRBV6-1 NA CASSKGLAEMNEQFF TGTGCCAGCAGCAAGGGACTAGCGGAAATGAATGAGCAGTTCTTC
NA 12 TRBJ2-3 TRBV6-5 NA CASSRKGNTQYF TGTGCCAGCAGCCGTAAGGGGAATACGCAGTATTTT
NA 14 TRBJ1-6 TRBV4-3 NA CASRQGVYNSPLHF TGCGCCAGCAGACAGGGTGTCTATAATTCACCCCTCCACTTT
NA 12 TRBJ2-2 TRBV5-5 NA CASSSHSGELFF TGTGCCAGCAGCTCCCACTCCGGGGAGCTGTTTTTT
NA 14 TRBJ2-1 TRBV30 NA CAWSPVSNGNEQFF TGTGCCTGGAGTCCCGTGTCAAACGGGAATGAGCAGTTCTTC
NA 14 TRBJ1-2 TRBV30 NA CAWSVLPFNYGYTF TGTGCCTGGAGTGTACTACCCTTTAACTATGGCTACACCTTC